This T cell receptor (beta chain) derives from a study of blood T cell repertoires in COVID-19. V was trimmed by 0 bases and J by 4 bases, leaving 11 bases between them. Looked up from germline, CDR1 is SGHRS and CDR2 is YFSETQ. The CDR3 covers 14 residues. Repertoires were generated with immunoSEQ multiplex PCR, while TCRdb's copy carries only in-frame clones and drops some. The sample shows 150,000 to 200,000 clones, about four fifths of them seen only once. The sequence derives from an elderly woman with COVID-19, enrolled during active disease. This chain joins TRBV5-1 and TRBJ2-7; D is possibly TRBD1 (5 bases). The sample was peripheral blood. The CDR3 bases are TGCGCCAGCAGCTTGGGGGGCCCCACATACGAGCAGTACTTC. It encodes CASSLGGPTYEQYF.